In its sample, the clone carrying this T cell receptor (beta chain) was seen a few times. Its cognate antigen is unknown. The sample originates from a study of T cells after yellow fever vaccination. As TCR cDNA was made by 5'RACE template switching, a universal primer site and UMIs were added. From the 5' RACE reads, TCRdb called clonotypes with MiXCR, one entry per CDR3 protein. This table has a few hundred thousand distinct CDR3 sequences, 11% appearing once. Study outcomes and limitations: Clonotype sharing between CD4 and CD8 compartments was small.

The V gene end was trimmed by 4 bases and the J gene end by 5 bases; junction bases not matched to a gene: 11. Germline lookup yields CDR1 SGHVS and CDR2 FQNEAQ. This CDR3 spans 16 amino acids. The rearrangement uses TRBV7-8 and TRBJ2-5; 9 nucleotides align to TRBD1. Sequences were derived from PBMCs, sampled on the day of the first yellow fever vaccination. The sequence was collected from a man younger than 35 who received the YFV17D yellow fever vaccine. The CDR3: CASSSYGQGRGETQYF. The CDR3 DNA follows: TGTGCCAGCAGCTCCTACGGACAGGGGCGAGGGGAGACCCAGTACTTC.